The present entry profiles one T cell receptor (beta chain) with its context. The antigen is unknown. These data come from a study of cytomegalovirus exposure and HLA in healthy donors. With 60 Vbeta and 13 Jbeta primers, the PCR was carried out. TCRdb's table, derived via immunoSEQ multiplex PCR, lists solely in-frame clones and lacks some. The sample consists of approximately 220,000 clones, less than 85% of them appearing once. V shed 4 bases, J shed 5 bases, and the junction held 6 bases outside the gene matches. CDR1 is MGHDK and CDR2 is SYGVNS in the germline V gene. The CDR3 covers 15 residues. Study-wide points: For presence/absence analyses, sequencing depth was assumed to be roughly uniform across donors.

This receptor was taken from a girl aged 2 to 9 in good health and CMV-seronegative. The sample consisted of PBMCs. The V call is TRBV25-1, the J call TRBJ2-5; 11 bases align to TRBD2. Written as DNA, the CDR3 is TGTGCCAGCAGTGTGCTAGCGGGAGGAAGGGAGACCCAGTACTTC. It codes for CASSVLAGGRETQYF. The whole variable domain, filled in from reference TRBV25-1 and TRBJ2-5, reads EADIYQTPRYLVIGTGKKITLECSQTMGHDKMYWYQQDPGMELHLIHYSYGVNSTEKGDLSSESTVSRIRTEHFPLTLESARPSHTSQYLCASSVLAGGRETQYFGPGTRLLVL.